This T cell receptor beta chain is from a study of metastatic and nonmetastatic thyroid tumors. Study summary: For malignant and benign thyroid patients, tumor or nodule tissue and blood were the sources whose repertoires were compared.

TCRdb redid the clone calls on the PCR reads using MiXCR. The sample holds about 4,100 clones, roughly a third seen once. Thyroid surgery was performed in patients who had received no treatment beforehand. This clone was counted once. The CDR3 totals 14 residues. V was pared by 0 bases and J by 4 bases, with 12 bases between. CDR1 GTSNPN and CDR2 SVGIG come from the germline V gene (reference sequence). Sample: adjacent normal tissue. This sequence was found in a male donor with papillary thyroid cancer or a benign thyroid nodule (not recorded which). Some clones in this sample may be carry-over from other donors' samples. The chain links TRBV30 to TRBJ1-2; the D gene is possibly TRBD1 (6 bases). This CDR3 reads CAWSVWGGFYGYTF. CDR3 in DNA: TGTGCCTGGAGTGTATGGGGGGGCTTCTATGGCTACACCTTC. Full variable domain (remainder filled in from reference TRBV30 and TRBJ1-2): SQTIHQWPATLVQPVGSPLSLECTVEGTSNPNLYWYRQAAGRGLQLLFYSVGIGQISSEVPQNLSASRPQDRQFILSSKKLLLSDSGFYLCAWSVWGGFYGYTFGSGTRLTVV.